The sequence of this T cell receptor (beta chain) was determined in a study of cytomegalovirus exposure and HLA in healthy donors. Overall study findings and caveats: Highly shared sequence variants in one cluster were likely a sequencing artifact.

In the case of this clone: Its matching antigen is unknown.

It was with 60 Vbeta and 13 Jbeta primers that the PCR ran. TCRdb's copy holds only in-frame clones and misses some; the assay was immunoSEQ multiplex PCR. The repertoire holds fewer than 80,000 clones, under 80% seen once, with 5% to 7% in the top ten. The CDR3 loop spans 14 amino acids. V lost 4 bases and J lost 5; bases outside the gene matches: 2. Germline V CDR1 and CDR2: SEHNR, FQNEAQ (reference sequence). J is TRBJ1-6 and V is TRBV7-9, with 7 nucleotides matching TRBD1. The receptor was isolated from a woman aged 25-40 years in good health and CMV-seronegative. The sample taken for sequencing was PBMCs. The CDR3 spells CASSWDSNNSPLHF. The CDR3 DNA is TGTGCCAGCAGCTGGGACAGCAATAATTCACCCCTCCACTTT.